This T cell receptor (beta chain) is from a study of T-cell memory formation after mild COVID-19 (dated by TCRdb to the early 2020s). About the investigation overall: TCR sequence clusters from the two donors were found to be largely donor specific. In two donors, T-cell clones that expanded and contracted after mild COVID-19 were followed by sequencing TCRalpha and TCRbeta repertoires longitudinally. The cohort was made up of two young adult volunteers, one female and one male, who were previously healthy. Study-level results and caveats: From day 15 to 85, contracting clones showed balanced CD4/CD8 phenotypes, whereas a second wave of clones that expanded from day 15 to 37 leaned towards CD4+. SARS-CoV-2 specificity of the second-wave clones peaking on day 37 was not confirmed. Contracting CD4+ clones turned up mainly in the CM and EM memory subsets, whereas EMRA was where CD8+ clones were enriched. Some responding clones were detected in pre-infection memory, suggesting pre-existing cross-reactive memory T cells joined the SARS-CoV-2 response. Only a couple of mild cases were covered by the study, and larger cohorts that include severe cases with pre-infection samples were considered necessary.

As concerns this clonotype: Its antigen target is currently unknown. No base quality values were provided; no much bigger clone lies one nucleotide off.

PBMCs were isolated by Ficoll-Paque density gradient centrifugation. Instrument on record: Illumina NovaSeq 6000. Using 5'RACE with constant-segment primers, TCRalpha and TCRbeta cDNA libraries were constructed, with sample barcodes and unique molecular identifiers added in the process. Trizol reagent was used to extract RNA from every sample. Library amplification was performed in two PCR steps, and a second sample barcode and Illumina TruSeq adapters were introduced in the second step. Sequencing of the libraries was done on an Illumina NovaSeq, producing 2 x 150 bp paired-end reads. The authors' analysis ran thus. Reads were demultiplexed and collapsed into UMI-guided consensus sequences with migec v1.2.7. Using mixcr v2.1.11, UMI consensuses were aligned to TRA and TRB V and J templates and then assembled into clonotypes. A clonotype was counted as expanded or contracted only if both edgeR and NoisET called the change significant, with noise models trained on biological replicates. For edgeR calls, a false discovery rate-adjusted p below 0.01 and a log2 fold-change threshold of 1 were applied. PCA with hierarchical clustering of max-normalized trajectories of the 1000 most abundant clonotypes was used as exploratory dynamics analysis. Each responding clone was given a CD4 or CD8 phenotype based on the CD4+ and CD8+ repertoires, which had been sequenced separately. Using fastp at Q25 and MiXCR, TCRdb reprocessed the public reads and kept productive beta chains. Each CDR3 protein appears once, grouped with its most common genes and DNA. The V and J calls were not made by the authors but by TCRdb's processing. Across this sample there are over 500,000 distinct CDR3 sequences, with 17% seen only once. The biggest ten clones account for roughly 8.2% of the sample.

CDR1 and CDR2 were assigned from the germline V gene (reference sequence) as LGHDT and YNNKEL. The germline ends are 15 bases apart after V is trimmed by 4 bases and J by 3 bases. From cysteine to phenylalanine, the CDR3 is 15 amino acids long. Here the CDR3 DNA is all that survives: 45 bases in frame from base 1. The chain is assembled from TRBV3-1 and TRBJ2-5, and possibly TRBD2, on 6 matching bases. The sequence came from an adult woman who had mild COVID-19 (a few samples of this study predate the infection). The sample titles of this study are shuffled in the database, so cell type and time point are left out; the donor was told from shared clones. The sample taken for sequencing was PBMCs or a T cell subset sorted from them (not recorded which). The nucleotide sequence is given as TGTGCCAGCAGCCCTCGGGACTCAGTAGAAGAGACCCAGTACTTC. Its coded protein is CASSPRDSVEETQYF.